This record looks at one TCR beta chain sequence and its context. Total RNA, at least 6 micrograms per sample, came from PBMCs. Combining a sample-barcoded 5' primer with a J-beta primer mix, a second PCR ran for roughly 7 to 12 cycles. TCRdb reprocessed the 5' RACE reads via MiXCR and lists one record per CDR3 protein. The sample has 270,000 or so distinct CDR3 sequences, 25% to 30% seen once. This sample is part of a study of blood T cells in healthy people across ages. Sequencing used blood. The TCR was taken from a woman aged 70 to 79 in good health.

The CDR3 sequence: CSVSGLAELSSYEQYF. CDR3 in DNA: TGCAGCGTTTCCGGACTAGCGGAACTTAGCTCCTACGAGCAGTACTTC. The chain recombines TRBV29-1 with TRBJ2-7, with 10 bases lining up with TRBD2. Trimming removed 5 bases from V and 0 bases from J; junction bases left unmatched: 10. CDR1 SQVTM and CDR2 ANQGSEA come from the germline V gene. This CDR3 is 16 amino acids long.